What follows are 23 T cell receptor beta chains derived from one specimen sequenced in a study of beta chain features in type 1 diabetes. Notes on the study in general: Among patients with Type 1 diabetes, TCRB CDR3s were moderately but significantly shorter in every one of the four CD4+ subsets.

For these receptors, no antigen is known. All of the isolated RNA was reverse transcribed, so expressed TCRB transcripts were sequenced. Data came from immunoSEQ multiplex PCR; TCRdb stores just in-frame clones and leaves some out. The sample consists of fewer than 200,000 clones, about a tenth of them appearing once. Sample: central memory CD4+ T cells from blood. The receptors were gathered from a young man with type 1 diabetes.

The CDR3 sequence: CASSEFEGLVETQYF. The CDR3 bases are TGTGCCAGCAGTGAATTCGAAGGACTAGTAGAGACCCAGTACTTC. The chain joins TRBV2 to TRBJ2-5, with 7 nucleotides matching TRBD2. This CDR3 contains 15 residues. Germline values: CDR1 SNHLY, CDR2 FYNNEI. The trim removed 2 bases at V and 4 bases at J, leaving 7 bases unmatched.

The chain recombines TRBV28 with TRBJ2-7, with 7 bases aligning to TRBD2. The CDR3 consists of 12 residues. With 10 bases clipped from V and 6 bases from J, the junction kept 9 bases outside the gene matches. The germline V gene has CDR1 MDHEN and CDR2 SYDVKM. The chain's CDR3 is CATAREEREQYF. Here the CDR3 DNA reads TGTGCCACCGCTCGGGAGGAGCGCGAGCAGTACTTC. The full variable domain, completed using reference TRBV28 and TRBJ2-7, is DVKVTQSSRYLVKRTGEKVFLECVQDMDHENMFWYRQDPGLGLRLIYFSYDVKMKEKGDIPEGYSVSREKKERFSLILESASTNQTSMYLCATAREEREQYFGPGTRLTVT.

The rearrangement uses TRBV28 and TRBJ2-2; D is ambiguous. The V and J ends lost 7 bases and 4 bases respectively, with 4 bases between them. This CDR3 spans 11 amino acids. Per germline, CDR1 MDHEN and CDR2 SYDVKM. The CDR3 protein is CASTRTGELFF. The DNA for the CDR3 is TGTGCCAGCACCCGCACCGGGGAGCTGTTTTTT.

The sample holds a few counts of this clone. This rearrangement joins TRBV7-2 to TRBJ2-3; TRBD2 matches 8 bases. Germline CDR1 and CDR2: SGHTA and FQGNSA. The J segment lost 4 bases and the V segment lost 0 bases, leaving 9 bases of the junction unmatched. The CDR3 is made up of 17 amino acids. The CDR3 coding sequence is TGTGCCAGCAGCTTAGCGTTGTCGGGAGGGGAGGCAGATACGCAGTATTTT. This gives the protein CASSLALSGGEADTQYF.

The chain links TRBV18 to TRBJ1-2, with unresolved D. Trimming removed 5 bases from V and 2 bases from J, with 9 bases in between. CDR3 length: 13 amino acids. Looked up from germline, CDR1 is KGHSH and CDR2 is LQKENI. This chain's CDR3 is CASSSDTNYGYTF. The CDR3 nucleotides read TGTGCCAGCTCATCCGACACAAACTATGGCTACACCTTC.

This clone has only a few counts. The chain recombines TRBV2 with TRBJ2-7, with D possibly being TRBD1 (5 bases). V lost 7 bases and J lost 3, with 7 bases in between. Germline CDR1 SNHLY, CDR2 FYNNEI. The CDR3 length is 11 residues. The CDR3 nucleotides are TGTGCCAGCAACAGGATCTACGAGCAGTACTTC. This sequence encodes CASNRIYEQYF.

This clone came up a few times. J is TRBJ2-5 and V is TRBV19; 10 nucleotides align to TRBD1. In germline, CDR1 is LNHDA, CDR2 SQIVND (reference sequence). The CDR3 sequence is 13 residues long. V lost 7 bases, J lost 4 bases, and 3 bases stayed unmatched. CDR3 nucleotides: TGTGCCAGTACAGACAGGGGGCGAGAGACCCAGTACTTC. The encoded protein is CASTDRGRETQYF.

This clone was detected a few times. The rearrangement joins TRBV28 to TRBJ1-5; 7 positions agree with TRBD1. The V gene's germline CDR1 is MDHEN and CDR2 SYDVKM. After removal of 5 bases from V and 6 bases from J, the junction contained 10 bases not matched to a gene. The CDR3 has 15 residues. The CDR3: CASSPSNRGLQPQHF. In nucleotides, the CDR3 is TGTGCCAGCAGTCCCTCCAACAGGGGCCTTCAGCCCCAGCATTTT.

The CDR3 DNA sequence: TGTGCCAGCATACCGCGAGGGAGGGGATACACAGATACGCAGTATTTT. Its translation: CASIPRGRGYTDTQYF. V usage is TRBV28 and J usage is TRBJ2-3; 7 positions match TRBD2. The V gene's germline CDR1 is MDHEN and CDR2 SYDVKM. The CDR3 is 16 residues long. V lost 7 bases to trimming and J lost 2 bases; unmatched junction nucleotides: 12.

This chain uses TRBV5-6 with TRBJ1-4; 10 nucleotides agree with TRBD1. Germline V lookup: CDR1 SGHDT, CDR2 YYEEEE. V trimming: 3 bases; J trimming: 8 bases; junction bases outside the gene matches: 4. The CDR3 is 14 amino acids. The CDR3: CASSWDRGEEKLFF. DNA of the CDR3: TGTGCCAGCAGCTGGGACAGGGGCGAGGAAAAACTGTTTTTT.

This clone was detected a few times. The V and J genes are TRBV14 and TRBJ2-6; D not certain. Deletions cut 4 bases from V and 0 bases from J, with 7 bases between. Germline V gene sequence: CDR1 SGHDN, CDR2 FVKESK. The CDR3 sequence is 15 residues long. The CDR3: CASSRLSSGANVLTF. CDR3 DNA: TGTGCCAGCAGCCGATTGAGCTCTGGGGCCAACGTCCTGACTTTC.

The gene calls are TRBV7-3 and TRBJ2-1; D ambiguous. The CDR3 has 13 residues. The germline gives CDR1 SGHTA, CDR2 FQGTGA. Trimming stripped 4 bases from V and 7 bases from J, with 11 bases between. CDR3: CASSSTEENEQFF. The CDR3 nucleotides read TGTGCCAGCAGCTCGACCGAGGAAAATGAGCAGTTCTTC.

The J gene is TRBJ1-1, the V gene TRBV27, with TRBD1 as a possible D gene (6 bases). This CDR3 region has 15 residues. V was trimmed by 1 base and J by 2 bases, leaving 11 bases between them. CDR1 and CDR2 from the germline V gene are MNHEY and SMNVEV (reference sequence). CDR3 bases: TGTGCCAGCAGTTTATACCCGACAGGAAACACTGAAGCTTTCTTT. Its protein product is CASSLYPTGNTEAFF.

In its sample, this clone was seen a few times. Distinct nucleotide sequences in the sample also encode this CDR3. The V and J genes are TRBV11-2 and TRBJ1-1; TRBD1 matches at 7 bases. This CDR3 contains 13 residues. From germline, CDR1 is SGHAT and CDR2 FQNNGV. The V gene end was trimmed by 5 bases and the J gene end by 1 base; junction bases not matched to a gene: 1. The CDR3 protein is CASSGDRNTEAFF. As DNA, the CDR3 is TGTGCCAGCAGCGGGGACAGGAACACTGAAGCTTTCTTT.

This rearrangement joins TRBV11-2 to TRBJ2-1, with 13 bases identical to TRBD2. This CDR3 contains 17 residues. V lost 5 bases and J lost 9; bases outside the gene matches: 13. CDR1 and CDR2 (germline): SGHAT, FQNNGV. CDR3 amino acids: CASSTGSGTSGAVEQFF. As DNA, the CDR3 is TGTGCCAGCAGCACAGGGTCAGGGACTAGCGGGGCCGTTGAGCAGTTCTTC.

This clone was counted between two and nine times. CDR3 residues: CASSSTASSYNEQFF. CDR3 nucleotide sequence: TGTGCCAGCAGCTCAACTGCGAGCTCCTACAATGAGCAGTTCTTC. V usage is TRBV7-2 and J usage is TRBJ2-1; D gene ambiguous. The CDR3 is 15 residues long. V gave up 4 bases and J gave up 0 bases, with 10 bases separating them. The germline V gene encodes CDR1 SGHTA and CDR2 FQGNSA.

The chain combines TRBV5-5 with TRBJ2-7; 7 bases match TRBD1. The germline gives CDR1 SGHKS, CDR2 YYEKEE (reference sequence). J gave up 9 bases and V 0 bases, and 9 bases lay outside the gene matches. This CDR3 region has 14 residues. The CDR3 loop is CASSLEQGQSGQYF. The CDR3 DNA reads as TGTGCCAGCAGCTTGGAACAGGGACAGTCCGGGCAGTACTTC. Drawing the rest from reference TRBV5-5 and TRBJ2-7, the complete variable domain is DAGVTQSPTHLIKTRGQQVTLRCSPISGHKSVSWYQQVLGQGPQFIFQYYEKEERGRGNFPDRFSARQFPNYSSELNVNALLLGDSALYLCASSLEQGQSGQYFGPGTRLTVT.

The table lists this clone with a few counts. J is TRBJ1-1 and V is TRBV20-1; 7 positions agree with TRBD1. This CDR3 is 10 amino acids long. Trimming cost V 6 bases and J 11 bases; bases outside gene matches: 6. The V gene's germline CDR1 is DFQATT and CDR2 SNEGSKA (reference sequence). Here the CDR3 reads CSAAGGPAFF. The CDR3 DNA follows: TGCAGTGCGGCAGGGGGTCCGGCTTTCTTT.

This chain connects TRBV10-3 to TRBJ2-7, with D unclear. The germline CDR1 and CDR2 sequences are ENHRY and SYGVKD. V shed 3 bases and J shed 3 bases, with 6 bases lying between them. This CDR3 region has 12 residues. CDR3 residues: CAISEGDYEQYF. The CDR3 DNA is TGTGCCATCAGTGAAGGAGACTACGAGCAGTACTTC.

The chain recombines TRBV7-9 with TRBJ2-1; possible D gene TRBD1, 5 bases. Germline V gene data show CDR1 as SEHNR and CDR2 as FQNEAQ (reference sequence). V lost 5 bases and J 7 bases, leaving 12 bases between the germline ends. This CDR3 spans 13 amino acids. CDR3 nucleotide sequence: TGTGCCAGCAGCAAGACAGCTTCGAATGAGCAGTTCTTC. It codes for CASSKTASNEQFF.

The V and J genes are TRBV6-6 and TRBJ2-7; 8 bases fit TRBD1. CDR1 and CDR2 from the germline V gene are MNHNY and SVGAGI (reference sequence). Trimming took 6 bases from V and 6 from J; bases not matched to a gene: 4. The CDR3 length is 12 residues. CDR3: CASRTTGGEQYF. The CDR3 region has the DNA TGTGCCAGCAGAACCACAGGGGGCGAGCAGTACTTC.

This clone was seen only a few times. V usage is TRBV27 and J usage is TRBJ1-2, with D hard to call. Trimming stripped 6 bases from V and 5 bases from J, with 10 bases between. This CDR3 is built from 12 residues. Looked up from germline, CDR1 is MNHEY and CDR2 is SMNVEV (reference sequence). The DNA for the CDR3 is TGTGCCAGCAGCTCCGGTGCTTATGGCTACACCTTC. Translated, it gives CASSSGAYGYTF.

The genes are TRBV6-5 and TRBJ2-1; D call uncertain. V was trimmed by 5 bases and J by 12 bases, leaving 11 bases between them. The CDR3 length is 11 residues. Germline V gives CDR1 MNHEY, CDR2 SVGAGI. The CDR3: CASSDGPVQFF. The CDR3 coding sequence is TGTGCCAGCAGTGATGGGCCCGTGCAGTTCTTC.